This T cell receptor beta chain was captured in a study of blood T cell repertoires in COVID-19. Study-wide context: Material from acute and convalescent COVID-19 was sourced from the United States, Italy and Spain. In each case, the material was cDNA or gDNA derived from T cells, B-cell-depleted T cells, or PBMCs.

Original handling: Amplification of reference gene primers provided the estimated nucleated cell counts. The protocol was immunoSEQ multiplex PCR, while the TCRdb copy is restricted to in-frame clones and leaves out a portion. V and J calls and clone size are given by that table; D and trimming were obtained from the DNA. The table lists about 250,000 clones, 70% to 90% of them singletons. The sequencing input was peripheral blood. This TCR was recovered from a man between 18 and 35 years old with active or convalescent COVID-19.

CDR3 nucleotides: TGTGCCAGCAGTTACCGGAGGCTAGCGGCTTCCTACGAGCAGTACTTC. It yields the protein CASSYRRLAASYEQYF. The chain carries TRBV28 and TRBJ2-7; 7 bases are shared with TRBD2. CDR3 size: 16 residues. The V gene end was trimmed by 4 bases and the J gene end by 1 base; junction bases not matched to a gene: 10. Germline V gives CDR1 MDHEN, CDR2 SYDVKM. Full variable domain (remainder filled in from reference TRBV28 and TRBJ2-7): DVKVTQSSRYLVKRTGEKVFLECVQDMDHENMFWYRQDPGLGLRLIYFSYDVKMKEKGDIPEGYSVSREKKERFSLILESASTNQTSMYLCASSYRRLAASYEQYFGPGTRLTVT.